The TCR beta chain described here comes from a study of T cell changes during pregnancy in multiple sclerosis. This clone was seen more than once but under ten times. The junction had 1 base not matched to a gene; V was cut back by 8 bases and J by 2 bases. CDR1 and CDR2 from the germline V gene are MDHEN and SYDVKM. CDR3 length: 12 residues. Here immunoSEQ multiplex PCR was the method, and the copy in TCRdb shows in-frame clones only, minus some. The sample includes tens of thousands of clones, around 87% seen only once; the top ten take 0.57%. This TCR came from a female donor with multiple sclerosis, enrolled in a pregnancy study. Sequenced material: CD4+ T cells from peripheral blood mononuclear cells, taken in the second trimester of pregnancy. The chain recombines TRBV28 with TRBJ1-1, with 8 bases matching TRBD1. The DNA for the CDR3 is TGTGCCAGCGGACAGGGAAACACTGAAGCTTTCTTT. Its protein product is CASGQGNTEAFF.